This T cell receptor beta chain was identified during a study of type 1 and type 2 diabetes patients. Study background: CD4+ or CD8+ T cells were positively selected from PBMCs with microbeads. Notes on the study in general: Highly-expanded CD4+ clones were few in type 2 diabetes, median one, more than 3.5% of reads.

CDR3 size: 13 residues. Per germline, CDR1 MGHDK and CDR2 SYGVNS. V shed 1 base and J 6 bases; nucleotides not matched to a gene: 2. Genomic DNA was the PCR template. A primer set of 30 forward and 13 reverse primers amplified the CDR3. MiXCR, applied by TCRdb to the multiplex PCR reads, yields one record per CDR3 protein. The repertoire holds about 290,000 distinct CDR3 sequences, with approximately 45% as singletons. Notes on this clonotype: Its antigen is unidentified. Possible read error: a much larger clone is one base away.

All diabetic donors were classified as either type 1 or type 2 diabetes. V gene TRBV25-1 combines with J gene TRBJ2-5; TRBD1 matches 7 bases. The sequence was collected from a man between 18 and 35 years old with type 2 diabetes. The specimen sequenced was peripheral blood mononuclear cells (PBMCs). The CDR3: CASSESTGKTQYF. The CDR3 DNA reads as TGTGCCAGCAGTGAATCGACAGGGAAGACCCAGTACTTC.